The T cell receptor (beta chain) described here comes from a study of T cells in Graves' hyperthyroidism and ophthalmopathy. Clinical symptoms, serum thyroxine, TRAb, thyroid ultrasound and orbital computed tomography established diagnosis. Study-level results: Appearing also in blood were most of the thyroid clonotypes expanded above 0.001.

This CDR3 comprises 16 residues. With V trimmed by 1 base and J by 6 bases, 9 bases remained unmatched. Germline CDR1 MGHRA, CDR2 YSYEKL. This clonotype occurred a few times. Its cognate antigen is unknown. Amplified TCR beta CDR3 regions came from RNA transcripts. First-round RT-PCR with HTBI primers amplified the TCR CDR3 region. Each CDR3 protein gets one entry after TCRdb re-called the multiplex PCR reads with MiXCR. This table holds some 440,000 distinct CDR3 sequences, 15% to 18% found once. This TCR derives from a woman under 30 with Graves' hyperthyroidism. The sample consisted of blood. The V gene is TRBV4-1, the J gene TRBJ2-7, with 10 bases fitting TRBD1. The CDR3 DNA reads TGCGCCAGCAGCCAAGGGGCTAACGGACAGGGGGGCGAGCAGTACTTC. Encoded protein: CASSQGANGQGGEQYF.